This TCR beta chain was identified during a study of T cell responses to AZD1222 COVID-19 vaccine. Broader study findings: Spike-specific TCR breadth and depth rose after two AZD1222 doses. Unmutated variant regions are reportedly the target of nearly half of TCRs that are spike-specific.

This CDR3 contains 13 residues. Germline values: CDR1 SEHNR, CDR2 FQNEAQ (reference sequence). The V end lost 3 bases, the J end lost 7 bases, and 12 bases lay between the germline ends. Produced via immunoSEQ multiplex PCR; TCRdb's table is partial and in-frame only. Of about 130,000 clones listed, roughly 86% are singletons. Note on this clone: Its antigen remains unidentified.

The sequence derives from an adult in good health. The sequencing used peripheral blood, collected on day 0 of AZD1222 vaccination. This chain joins TRBV7-9 and TRBJ1-1, with TRBD1 as a possible D gene (5 bases). The CDR3 here is CASSFGVTGEAFF. CDR3 sequence (DNA): TGTGCCAGCAGCTTCGGGGTAACAGGTGAAGCTTTCTTT.